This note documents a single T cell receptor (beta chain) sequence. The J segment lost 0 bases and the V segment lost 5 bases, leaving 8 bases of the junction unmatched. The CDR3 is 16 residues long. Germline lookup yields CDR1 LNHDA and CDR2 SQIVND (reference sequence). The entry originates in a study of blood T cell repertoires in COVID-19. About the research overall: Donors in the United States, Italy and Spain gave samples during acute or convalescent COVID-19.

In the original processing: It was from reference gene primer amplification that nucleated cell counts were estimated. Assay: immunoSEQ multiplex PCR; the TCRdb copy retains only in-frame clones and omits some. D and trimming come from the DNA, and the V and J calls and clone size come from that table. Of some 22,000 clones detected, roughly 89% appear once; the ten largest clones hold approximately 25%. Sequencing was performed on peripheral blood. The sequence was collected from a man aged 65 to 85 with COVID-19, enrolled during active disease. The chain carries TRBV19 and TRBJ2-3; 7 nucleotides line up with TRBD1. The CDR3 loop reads CASSAPRDSSTDTQYF. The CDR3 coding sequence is TGTGCCAGTAGTGCGCCTCGGGACAGTAGCACAGATACGCAGTATTTT.